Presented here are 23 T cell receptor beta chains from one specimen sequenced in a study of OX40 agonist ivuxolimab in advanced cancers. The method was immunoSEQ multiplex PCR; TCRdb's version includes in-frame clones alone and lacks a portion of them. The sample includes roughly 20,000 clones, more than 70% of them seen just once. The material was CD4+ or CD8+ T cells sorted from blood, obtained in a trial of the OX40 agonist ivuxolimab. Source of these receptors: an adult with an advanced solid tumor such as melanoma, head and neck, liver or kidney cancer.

The CDR3 here is CASSYTGEQYF. The CDR3 nucleotides are TGTGCCAGCAGTTACACTGGCGAGCAGTACTTC. V is TRBV6-6 and J is TRBJ2-7; no definite D call. The CDR3 has 11 residues. Trimming pared 2 bases from V and 6 bases from J, leaving 5 bases between. The germline gives CDR1 MNHNY, CDR2 SVGAGI (reference sequence).

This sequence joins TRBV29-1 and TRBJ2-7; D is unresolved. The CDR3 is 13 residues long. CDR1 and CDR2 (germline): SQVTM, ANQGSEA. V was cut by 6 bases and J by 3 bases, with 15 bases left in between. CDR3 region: CSVLSDGYYEQYF. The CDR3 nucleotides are TGCAGCGTCCTTTCAGACGGCTACTACGAGCAGTACTTC.

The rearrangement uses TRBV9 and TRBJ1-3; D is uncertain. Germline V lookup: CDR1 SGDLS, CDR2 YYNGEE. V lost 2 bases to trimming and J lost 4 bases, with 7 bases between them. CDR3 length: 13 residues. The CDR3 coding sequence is TGTGCCAGCAGCGTGTCAGGAGGAAACACCATATATTTT. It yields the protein CASSVSGGNTIYF.

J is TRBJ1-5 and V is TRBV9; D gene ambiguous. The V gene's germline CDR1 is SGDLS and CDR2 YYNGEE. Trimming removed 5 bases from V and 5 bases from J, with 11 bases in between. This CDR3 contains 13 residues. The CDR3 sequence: CASSGSPYQPQHF. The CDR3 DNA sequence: TGTGCCAGCAGTGGCAGTCCTTATCAGCCCCAGCATTTT. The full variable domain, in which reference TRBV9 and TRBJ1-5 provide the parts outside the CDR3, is DSGVTQTPKHLITATGQRVTLRCSPRSGDLSVYWYQQSLDQGLQFLIQYYNGEERAKGNILERFSAQQFPDLHSELNLSSLELGDSALYFCASSGSPYQPQHFGDGTRLSIL.

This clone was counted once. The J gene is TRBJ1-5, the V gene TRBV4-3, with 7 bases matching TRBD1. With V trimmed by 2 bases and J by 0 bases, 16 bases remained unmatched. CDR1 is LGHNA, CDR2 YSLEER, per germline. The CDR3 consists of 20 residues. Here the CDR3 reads CASSQSRLIWTGSSNQPQHF. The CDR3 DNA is TGCGCCAGCAGCCAATCCCGGCTCATCTGGACAGGAAGTAGCAATCAGCCCCAGCATTTT.

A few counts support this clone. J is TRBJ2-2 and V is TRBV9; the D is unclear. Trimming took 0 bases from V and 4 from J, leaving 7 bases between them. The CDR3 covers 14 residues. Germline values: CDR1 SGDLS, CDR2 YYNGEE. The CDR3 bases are TGTGCCAGCAGCGTAGGACTCGGCACCGGGGAGCTGTTTTTT. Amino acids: CASSVGLGTGELFF.

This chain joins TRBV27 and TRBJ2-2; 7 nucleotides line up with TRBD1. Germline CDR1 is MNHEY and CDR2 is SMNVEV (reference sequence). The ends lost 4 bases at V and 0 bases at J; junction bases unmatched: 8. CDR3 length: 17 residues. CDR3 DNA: TGTGCCAGCAGTTGGATGACAGGGTCAGCGAACACCGGGGAGCTGTTTTTT. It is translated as CASSWMTGSANTGELFF.

The CDR3 protein is CATSRGGTGPYNEQFF. CDR3 DNA sequence: TGTGCCACCAGCAGAGGGGGGACAGGGCCCTACAATGAGCAGTTCTTC. The V gene is TRBV15, the J gene TRBJ2-1; TRBD1 aligns across 9 bases. Trimming at V came to 1 base and at J to 2 bases, leaving 3 bases not matched to a gene. The CDR3 contains 16 residues. Germline V gene data show CDR1 as LNHNV and CDR2 as YYDKDF (reference sequence).

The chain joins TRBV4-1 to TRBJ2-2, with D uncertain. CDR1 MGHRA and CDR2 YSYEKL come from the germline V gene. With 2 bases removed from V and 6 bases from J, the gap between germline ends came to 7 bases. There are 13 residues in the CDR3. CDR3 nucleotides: TGCGCCAGCAGCCAACCTGGTGCCGGGGAGCTGTTTTTT. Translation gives CASSQPGAGELFF.

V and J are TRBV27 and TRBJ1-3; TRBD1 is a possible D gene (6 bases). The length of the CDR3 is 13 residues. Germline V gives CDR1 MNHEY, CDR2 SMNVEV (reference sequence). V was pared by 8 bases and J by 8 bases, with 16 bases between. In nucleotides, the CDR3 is TGTGCCAGCCGGCGGGGGGGGCAGGACACCATATATTTT. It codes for CASRRGGQDTIYF.

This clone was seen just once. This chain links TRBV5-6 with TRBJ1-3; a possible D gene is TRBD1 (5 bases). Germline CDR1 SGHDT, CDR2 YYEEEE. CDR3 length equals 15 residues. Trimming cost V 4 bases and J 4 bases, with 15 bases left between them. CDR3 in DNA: TGTGCCAGCAGCCCCCCTCCAGGGCGGGGAAACACCATATATTTT. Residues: CASSPPPGRGNTIYF.

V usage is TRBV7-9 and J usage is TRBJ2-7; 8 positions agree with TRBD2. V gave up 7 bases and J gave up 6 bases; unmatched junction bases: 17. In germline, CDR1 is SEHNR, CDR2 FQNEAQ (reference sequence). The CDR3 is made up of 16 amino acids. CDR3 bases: TGTGCCAGCACCTACTCGGCGGGGGGAAATGTGGGCGAGCAGTACTTC. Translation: CASTYSAGGNVGEQYF. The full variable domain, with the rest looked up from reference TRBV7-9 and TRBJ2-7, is DTGVSQNPRHKITKRGQNVTFRCDPISEHNRLYWYRQTLGQGPEFLTYFQNEAQLEKSRLLSDRFSAERPKGSFSTLEIQRTEQGDSAMYLCASTYSAGGNVGEQYFGPGTRLTVT.

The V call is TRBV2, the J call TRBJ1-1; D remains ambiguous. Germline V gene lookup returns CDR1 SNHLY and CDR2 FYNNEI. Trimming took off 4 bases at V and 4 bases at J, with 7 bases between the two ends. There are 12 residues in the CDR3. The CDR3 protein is CASSVDSTEAFF. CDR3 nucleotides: TGTGCCAGCAGTGTAGATAGCACTGAAGCTTTCTTT. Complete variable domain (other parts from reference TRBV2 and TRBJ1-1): EPEVTQTPSHQVTQMGQEVILRCVPISNHLYFYWYRQILGQKVEFLVSFYNNEISEKSEIFDDQFSVERPDGSNFTLKIRSTKLEDSAMYFCASSVDSTEAFFGQGTRLTVV.

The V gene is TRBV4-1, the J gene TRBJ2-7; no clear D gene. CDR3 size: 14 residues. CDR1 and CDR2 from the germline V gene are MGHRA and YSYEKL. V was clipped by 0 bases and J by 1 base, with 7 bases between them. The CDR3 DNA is TGCGCCAGCAGCCAAGATCTGACGTCCTACGAGCAGTACTTC. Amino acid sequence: CASSQDLTSYEQYF.

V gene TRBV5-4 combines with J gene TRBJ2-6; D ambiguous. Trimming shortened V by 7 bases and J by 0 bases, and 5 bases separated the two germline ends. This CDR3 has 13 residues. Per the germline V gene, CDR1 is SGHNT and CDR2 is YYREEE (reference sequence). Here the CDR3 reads CASSYSGANVLTF. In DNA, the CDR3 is TGTGCCAGCTCCTACTCTGGGGCCAACGTCCTGACTTTC.

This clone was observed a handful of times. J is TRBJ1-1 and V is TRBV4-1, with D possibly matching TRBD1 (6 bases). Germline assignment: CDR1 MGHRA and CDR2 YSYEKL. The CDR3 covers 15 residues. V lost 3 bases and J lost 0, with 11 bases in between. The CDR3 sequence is CASSHSTGMNTEAFF. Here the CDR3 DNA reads TGCGCCAGCAGCCACTCGACAGGTATGAACACTGAAGCTTTCTTT.

The CDR3 is CASRELDGLNEQFF. The CDR3 DNA follows: TGTGCCAGTAGGGAACTTGACGGGCTGAATGAGCAGTTCTTC. The V gene is TRBV19, the J gene TRBJ2-1, with D uncertain. V gave up 6 bases and J gave up 7 bases, with 16 bases separating them. Germline lookup yields CDR1 LNHDA and CDR2 SQIVND (reference sequence). This CDR3 region has 14 residues.

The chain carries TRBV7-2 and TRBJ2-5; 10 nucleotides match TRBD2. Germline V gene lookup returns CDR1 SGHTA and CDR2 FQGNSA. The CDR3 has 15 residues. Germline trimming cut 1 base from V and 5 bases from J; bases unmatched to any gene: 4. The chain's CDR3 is CASSLVGTSAETQYF. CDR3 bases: TGTGCCAGCAGCTTAGTTGGGACTAGCGCGGAGACCCAGTACTTC.

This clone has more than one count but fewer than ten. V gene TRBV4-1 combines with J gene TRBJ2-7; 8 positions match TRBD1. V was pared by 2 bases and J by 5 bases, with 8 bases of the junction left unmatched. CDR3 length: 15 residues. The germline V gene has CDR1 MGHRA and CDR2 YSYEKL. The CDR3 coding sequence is TGCGCCAGCAGCCAACCAGACAGGGGAAAGGACGAGCAGTACTTC. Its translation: CASSQPDRGKDEQYF.

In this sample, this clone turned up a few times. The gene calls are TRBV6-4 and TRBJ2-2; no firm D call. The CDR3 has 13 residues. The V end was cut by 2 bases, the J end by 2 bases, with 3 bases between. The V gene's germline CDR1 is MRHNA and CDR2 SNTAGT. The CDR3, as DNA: TGTGCCAGCAGTGACAAAAACACCGGGGAGCTGTTTTTT. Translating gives CASSDKNTGELFF.

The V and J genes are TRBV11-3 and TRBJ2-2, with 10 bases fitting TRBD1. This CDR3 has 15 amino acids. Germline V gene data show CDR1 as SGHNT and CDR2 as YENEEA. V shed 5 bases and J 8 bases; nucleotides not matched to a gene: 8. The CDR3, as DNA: TGTGCCAGCAGCCCCGGACAGGGGGGGTCGGGGGAGCTGTTTTTT. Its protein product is CASSPGQGGSGELFF.

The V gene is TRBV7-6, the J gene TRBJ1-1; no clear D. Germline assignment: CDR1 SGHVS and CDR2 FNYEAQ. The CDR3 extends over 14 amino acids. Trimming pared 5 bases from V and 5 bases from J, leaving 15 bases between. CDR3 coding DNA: TGTGCCAGCAGCCCGTCCTCGAGTGAAACTGAAGCTTTCTTT. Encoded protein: CASSPSSSETEAFF.

The CDR3 DNA is TGCGCCAGCAGTGAGGAATGGGACACTGAAGCTTTCTTT. Residues: CASSEEWDTEAFF. The rearrangement uses TRBV10-1 and TRBJ1-1, with unresolved D. CDR1 and CDR2 from the germline V gene are WNHNN and SYGVQD (reference sequence). The CDR3 runs 13 residues. V was trimmed by 2 bases and J by 3 bases, leaving 7 bases between them.